The clone carrying this TCR beta chain was seen a few times. Its target is not known. With approximately 500 ng total RNA as template and a constant-region primer, TCR beta cDNA was made. A slightly modified ARM-PCR protocol with three nested multiplex PCR rounds produced these TCR beta libraries. A C-beta reverse primer and TRBV1-TRBV30 forward primers served in each of the first two PCR rounds, at about 10 cycles apiece. In TCRdb, the multiplex PCR reads were re-called with MiXCR into one record per CDR3 protein. The top ten clones hold 17% of a sample with over 250,000 distinct CDR3 sequences, roughly three fifths of them seen once. These data belong to a study of tumor-infiltrating lymphocytes in primary liver carcinoma. Study context: Read depth, roughly 3.5 to 7.13 million productive TCRbeta reads, did not differ significantly between tissues. Notes on the study in general: Researchers found tumor-adjacent and tumor-blood pairs overlapped less than tumor region pairs. The bulk unsorted samples meant that CD4+ and CD8+ repertoires went uncompared. Relative to blood, tumors carried a significantly larger fraction of the repertoire in their top 250 clones (p = 0.039).

This CDR3 contains 14 residues. With 1 base removed from V and 3 bases from J, the gap between germline ends came to 10 bases. Germline CDR1 is SGHNT and CDR2 is YYREEE (reference sequence). Germline DNA was also extracted, and blood RNA was taken from unsorted whole blood. J is TRBJ1-1 and V is TRBV5-4; possibly TRBD1 for D (6 bases). The source is a woman between 25 and 40 years old with primary liver carcinoma and hepatitis B virus infection. The sample taken for sequencing was peripheral blood. DNA for the CDR3: TGTGCCAGCAGCTTGTGGGGGGCGGACACTGAAGCTTTCTTT. Its protein is CASSLWGADTEAFF.